This entry lists 3 T cell receptor beta chains sequenced from one sample in a study of T-cell memory formation after mild COVID-19. Each CDR3 protein gets one entry after TCRdb re-called the 5' RACE reads with MiXCR. The table has around 450,000 distinct CDR3 sequences, 20% seen once. The specimen sequenced was PBMCs or a T cell subset sorted from them (not recorded which). These receptors all stem from an adult woman who had mild COVID-19 (a few samples of this study predate the infection). Cell type and time point are not known.

This clonotype has more than one count but fewer than ten. At one end the junction does not follow the germline gene, possibly because of a read error. The chain carries TRBV2 and TRBJ2-7, with D tentatively TRBD1 or TRBD2 (6 bases each). CDR1 and CDR2 from the germline V gene are SNHLY and FYNNEI. The CDR3 consists of 12 residues. Here the CDR3 reads CASGQGTGTPDF. The CDR3 DNA follows: TGTGCCAGCGGTCAGGGGACCGGGACTCCGGACTTC.

The CDR3 loop reads CASSLDSSSTDTQYF. The CDR3, as DNA: TGCGCCAGCAGCTTGGATTCGTCTAGCACAGATACGCAGTATTTT. The chain joins TRBV5-1 to TRBJ2-3; D remains ambiguous. The germline CDR1 and CDR2 sequences are SGHRS and YFSETQ. V was trimmed by 0 bases and J by 0 bases, leaving 8 bases between them. There are 15 residues in the CDR3.

This clonotype came up a few times. The chain joins TRBV4-3 to TRBJ2-5; TRBD2 agrees at 10 bases. V dropped 0 bases and J dropped 4; count of bases not matched to a gene: 8. CDR1 is LGHNA and CDR2 is YSLEER in the germline V gene. This CDR3 has 17 residues. The CDR3 region is CASSQEGLAGVGETQYF. In DNA form, the CDR3 reads TGCGCCAGCAGCCAAGAGGGGCTAGCGGGAGTGGGAGAGACCCAGTACTTC.